This T cell receptor (beta chain) was observed in a study of blood T cell repertoires in COVID-19. In germline, CDR1 is MNHEY, CDR2 SVGAGI. J lost 4 bases, V lost 8 bases, and 7 bases had no gene match. The CDR3 sequence is 14 residues long. Repertoires were generated with immunoSEQ multiplex PCR, while TCRdb's copy carries only in-frame clones and drops some. The profile shows 250,000 or so clones, nearly 90% of them singletons. This clonotype was obtained from a man aged 30-40 years who had recovered from COVID-19. V and J are TRBV6-5 and TRBJ1-4; TRBD1 matches 7 bases. Material: PBMCs or T cells enriched from blood (not recorded which). The CDR3 is CASRWGDSNEKLFF. CDR3 DNA sequence: TGTGCCAGCCGTTGGGGGGACAGTAATGAAAAACTGTTTTTT.